Ten or more counts support the clone carrying this TCR beta chain. Its antigen is not identified. This CDR3 is 15 amino acids long. Germline lookup yields CDR1 LGHNT and CDR2 FRNRAP. Losses at the gene ends were 2 bases for V and 7 bases for J; bases not matched to a gene: 10. The record originates from a study of T cells in Graves' hyperthyroidism and ophthalmopathy. Amplified regions were TCR beta CDR3 sequences from RNA transcripts. HTBI primers were employed in a first-round RT-PCR of the TCR CDR3. TCRdb re-called the multiplex PCR reads through MiXCR, storing one row per CDR3 protein. The sample comprises 200,000 to 250,000 distinct CDR3 sequences, approximately 16% of which are singletons, and about 41% rests with the top ten. Whole-study results and caveats: The blood repertoire included most of the expanded thyroid clonotypes above 0.001.

Sequenced sample: blood. This TCR came from a man aged 40-49 years with Graves' hyperthyroidism. The rearrangement joins TRBV12-5 to TRBJ1-1; TRBD1 matches at 7 bases. The chain's CDR3 is CASGLIRTGRFEAFF. In nucleotides, the CDR3 is TGTGCTAGTGGTTTGATCCGGACAGGAAGATTTGAAGCTTTCTTT.